This record looks at one T cell receptor (beta chain) sequence and its context. Antigen unknown. Generated by immunoSEQ multiplex PCR, the TCRdb table keeps only in-frame clones and is missing some. The sample yields 360,000 or so clones, about 88% seen once. Treatment: around 19 received Ad26.COV2.S at low or high dose, single or two shots; 5 received placebo; per-sample allocation not given. At day 63 after the first vaccine or placebo injection, samples were drawn. The data belong to a study of Ad26.COV2.S vaccination and SARS-CoV-2 variants. Turning to the study itself: Intramuscular Ad26.COV2.S at 5x10^10 or 1x10^11 viral particles.

The V gene's germline CDR1 is SGHKS and CDR2 YYEKEE (reference sequence). Trimming pared 3 bases from V and 3 bases from J, leaving 7 bases between. CDR3 length equals 12 residues. Study-wide results and caveats: Overall T cell responses may have been underestimated by the analyses of TCR breadth and depth. The authors reported substantial breadth in spike-specific CD8+ and CD4+ T cell responses after vaccination.

The specimen comprised peripheral blood, sampled in a trial of Ad26.COV2.S vaccine versus placebo. This TCR was sampled from a person aged 18 to 65 who received the Ad26.COV2.S COVID-19 vaccine or a placebo. The chain couples TRBV5-5 to TRBJ2-7, with D possibly TRBD1 on 5 matching bases. CDR3 in DNA: TGTGCCAGCAGCTACGACAGCTACGAGCAGTACTTC. Translated: CASSYDSYEQYF.